The 25 T cell receptor beta chains presented below share a single source sample, sequenced in a study of CD8+CD57+ T cells in acquired aplastic anemia. Profiles of TCR beta VDJ and CDR3 were generated from a genomic DNA template. TCRdb redid the calling of the reads with MiXCR, one entry per CDR3 protein. The sample gives 150,000 to 200,000 distinct CDR3 sequences, about 48% of which show up once; more than 30% is in the top ten. It was patients with CD8+CD57+ cell expansion by flow cytometry who were chosen for sequencing. The specimen sequenced was sorted CD4+, CD8+, or CD8+CD57+ T cells (not recorded which) from PBMCs. These receptors were obtained from a human donor with aplastic anemia.

This clonotype was picked up many times. This chain joins TRBV10-1 and TRBJ1-1; unclear D gene. V lost 3 bases to trimming and J lost 7 bases, with 12 bases between them. This CDR3 has 13 residues. Germline V gives CDR1 WNHNN, CDR2 SYGVQD (reference sequence). This CDR3 reads CASSEGGFNEAFF. The CDR3 DNA reads TGCGCCAGCAGTGAAGGTGGGTTTAATGAAGCTTTCTTT.

The sample holds many counts of this clonotype. CDR3 sequence: CASSGGGGQETQYF. The CDR3 DNA follows: TGTGCCAGCAGCGGGGGCGGGGGTCAAGAGACCCAGTACTTC. The chain links TRBV12-3 or TRBV12-4 to TRBJ2-5, with D perhaps TRBD2 (7 bases). The germline V and J ends were trimmed by 6 bases and 2 bases, with 13 bases remaining between them. This CDR3 spans 14 amino acids.

This clonotype occurred many times. V and J are TRBV29-1 and TRBJ1-3; D not resolved. The V gene lost 4 bases and the J gene lost 0 bases, with 7 bases spanning the gap. The germline gives CDR1 SQVTM, CDR2 ANQGSEA. There are 13 residues in the CDR3. CDR3 DNA: TGCAGCGTTGGTCAGAGCTCTGGAAACACCATATATTTT. It is translated as CSVGQSSGNTIYF.

This chain joins TRBV10-1 and TRBJ2-7; 7 bases match TRBD2. CDR1 and CDR2 (germline): WNHNN, SYGVQD (reference sequence). The length of the CDR3 is 15 residues. Losses at the gene ends were 3 bases for V and 1 base for J; bases not matched to a gene: 6. The CDR3 reads CASSDGTKMSYEQYF. CDR3 in DNA: TGCGCCAGCAGTGACGGGACTAAGATGTCCTACGAGCAGTACTTC.

This clonotype came up many times. The chain is built from TRBV11-1 and TRBJ1-2; 9 bases fit TRBD1. The CDR3 extends over 17 amino acids. Germline V lookup: CDR1 SGHAT, CDR2 FQDESV (reference sequence). After removal of 2 bases from V and 0 bases from J, the junction contained 7 bases not matched to a gene. This CDR3 is CASSLSDRGHTNYGYTF. DNA of the CDR3: TGTGCCAGCAGCTTATCGGACAGGGGCCATACTAACTATGGCTACACCTTC.

This clonotype was seen a few times. In DNA form, the CDR3 reads TGTGCCAGCAGCACGGACAGACCCTACGAGCAGTACTTC. Its protein product is CASSTDRPYEQYF. The rearrangement uses TRBV7-6 and TRBJ2-7, with TRBD1 as a possible D gene (6 bases). CDR3 length equals 13 residues. V lost 5 bases, J lost 2 bases, and 10 bases lay in between. CDR1 is SGHVS and CDR2 is FNYEAQ in the germline V gene.

The rearrangement joins TRBV7-2 to TRBJ2-7, with D possibly matching TRBD1 (5 bases). The V end lost 4 bases, the J end lost 2 bases, and 12 bases lay between the germline ends. In germline, CDR1 is SGHTA, CDR2 FQGNSA. The CDR3 loop spans 14 amino acids. In nucleotides, the CDR3 is TGTGCCAGCAGCTCTCAGACAGAAACCTACGAGCAGTACTTC. It is translated as CASSSQTETYEQYF.

This chain links TRBV6-1 with TRBJ2-7; weak D call: TRBD2 (5 bases). The V gene lost 6 bases and the J gene lost 5 bases, with 14 bases spanning the gap. Germline V CDR1 and CDR2: MNHNS, SASEGT. This CDR3 is built from 13 residues. CDR3: CASSPTPGNEQYF. The CDR3 nucleotides are TGTGCCAGCAGCCCAACTCCCGGGAACGAGCAGTACTTC.

As regards this clonotype: A much larger clone differs by one base, so this may be a read error. The chain has TRBV7-2 and TRBJ2-7; tentative D call: TRBD2 (5 bases). The CDR3 contains 15 residues. The V end was cut by 6 bases, the J end by 4 bases, with 19 bases between. Germline lookup yields CDR1 SGHTA and CDR2 FQGNSA. The CDR3 spells CASRWLIEGEYEQYF. CDR3 DNA sequence: TGTGCCAGCAGGTGGTTAATCGAGGGAGAGTACGAGCAGTACTTC.

This clonotype was detected only once. This chain links TRBV9 with TRBJ1-2, with a tentative D call TRBD1 (5 bases). V was pared by 0 bases and J by 5 bases, with 14 bases between. Germline loops: CDR1 SGDLS, CDR2 YYNGEE. The length of the CDR3 is 15 residues. The DNA for the CDR3 is TGTGCCAGCAGCGTAGCTGTGAGGGGAGGATATGGCTACACCTTC. It codes for CASSVAVRGGYGYTF.

V gene TRBV15 combines with J gene TRBJ2-7; 9 bases align to TRBD1. Trimming took 1 base from V and 3 from J; bases not matched to a gene: 7. The CDR3 length is 16 residues. Germline lookup yields CDR1 LNHNV and CDR2 YYDKDF (reference sequence). In nucleotides, the CDR3 is TGTGCCACCAGCAGAGCCCTGGGACAGGGAAACTACGAGCAGTACTTC. Translated, it gives CATSRALGQGNYEQYF.

Details on this clonotype: Possible read error: a much larger clone is one base away. The chain joins TRBV12-3 or TRBV12-4 to TRBJ1-5; TRBD1 might be the D (5 bases). The CDR3 length is 13 residues. The CDR3 DNA is TGTGCCAGCAGTTTAATGCACTCGGGGCCCCTGCATTTT. This translates into CASSLMHSGPLHF.

This clonotype occurred many times. This rearrangement joins TRBV7-3 to TRBJ2-7; possibly TRBD1 for D (6 bases). The ends were cut back, 5 bases at V and 3 bases at J, with 14 bases in the middle. Germline V lookup: CDR1 SGHTA, CDR2 FQGTGA. There are 14 residues in the CDR3. The chain's CDR3 is CASSPSGASYEQYF. The CDR3 DNA follows: TGTGCCAGCAGCCCCTCAGGGGCCAGCTACGAGCAGTACTTC.

The chain recombines TRBV10-3 with TRBJ2-1; TRBD2 matches 7 bases. Germline CDR1 and CDR2: ENHRY and SYGVKD. With V trimmed by 4 bases and J by 5 bases, 2 bases remained unmatched. This CDR3 is 13 amino acids long. The CDR3 region is CAISGLADNEQFF. The CDR3 DNA follows: TGTGCCATCAGTGGACTAGCCGACAATGAGCAGTTCTTC.

This rearrangement joins TRBV24-1 to TRBJ2-5; D gene ambiguous. Germline CDR1 KGHDR, CDR2 SFDVKD. Trimming removed 0 bases at V and 1 base at J, with 5 bases between. CDR3 length: 14 residues. The CDR3 coding sequence is TGTGCCACCAGTGATTTGGCGGCCCAAGAGACCCAGTACTTC. Amino acid sequence: CATSDLAAQETQYF.

This clonotype was picked up one time. This chain links TRBV10-1 with TRBJ2-1; 8 bases map to TRBD2. The V gene's germline CDR1 is WNHNN and CDR2 SYGVQD (reference sequence). Unmatched junction bases numbered 5, after V lost 0 bases and J lost 7 bases. The CDR3 is 15 amino acids. CDR3 amino acids: CASSESTSGENEQFF. Written as DNA, the CDR3 is TGCGCCAGCAGTGAGTCAACTAGCGGAGAGAATGAGCAGTTCTTC.

This clonotype showed up many times. The V and J genes are TRBV10-3 and TRBJ1-1; 9 bases match TRBD1. Germline lookup yields CDR1 ENHRY and CDR2 SYGVKD. The CDR3 length is 15 residues. V lost 2 bases and J lost 5; bases outside the gene matches: 6. CDR3 amino acids: CAISEAGQGKTEAFF. CDR3 DNA: TGTGCCATCAGTGAGGCGGGACAGGGTAAAACTGAAGCTTTCTTT.

This clonotype was recorded many times. V usage is TRBV15 and J usage is TRBJ2-7; a possible D gene is TRBD1 (8 bases). The germline V gene has CDR1 LNHNV and CDR2 YYDKDF (reference sequence). CDR3 size: 15 residues. V lost 4 bases, J lost 7 bases, and 20 bases lay in between. The CDR3 DNA is TGTGCCACCAGCAACCCAGGGGGCGGGAGTTGGGAGCAGTACTTC. It specifies CATSNPGGGSWEQYF.

The chain employs TRBV2 and TRBJ2-7, with 8 nucleotides matching TRBD1. The V segment lost 5 bases and the J segment 7 bases; nucleotides outside the gene matches: 10. Germline lookup yields CDR1 SNHLY and CDR2 FYNNEI. The CDR3 is 14 residues long. The CDR3, as DNA: TGTGCCAGCAGTTCACAGGGGGTGCTTGGGGAGCAGTACTTC. Residues: CASSSQGVLGEQYF.

About this clonotype: This may be a read error, as it is one base from a much larger clone. V gene TRBV7-9 combines with J gene TRBJ2-7, with D maybe TRBD2 (6 bases). This CDR3 region has 15 residues. Germline values: CDR1 SEHNR, CDR2 FQNEAQ (reference sequence). This CDR3 is CASSSGTLPYYEKYF. The CDR3 DNA reads as TGTGCCAGCAGCTCCGGGACTCTTCCTTACTACGAGAAGTACTTC.

This chain connects TRBV20-1 to TRBJ1-6; maybe TRBD1 (5 bases). The V gene's germline CDR1 is DFQATT and CDR2 SNEGSKA (reference sequence). CDR3 length: 13 amino acids. The CDR3 DNA reads as TGCAGCGGGGGTTCCGGGAATAATTCACCCCTCCACTTT. It yields the protein CSGGSGNNSPLHF.

The CDR3 DNA follows: TGTGCCAGTAGTTTGTCCATGGGAGCCGAGCAGTACTTC. This gives the protein CASSLSMGAEQYF. The chain couples TRBV19 to TRBJ2-7, with D tentatively TRBD2 (5 bases). Between the trimmed V and J ends, which lost 5 bases and 6 bases, there was a span of 14 bases. This CDR3 spans 13 amino acids. The V gene's germline CDR1 is LNHDA and CDR2 SQIVND (reference sequence).

The rearrangement uses TRBV28 and TRBJ2-5; D is perhaps TRBD2 (5 bases). V was trimmed by 7 bases and J by 3 bases, leaving 9 bases between them. The CDR3 is 12 residues long. Per germline, CDR1 MDHEN and CDR2 SYDVKM. In nucleotides, the CDR3 is TGTGCCAGCATCAGCGGAAAAGAGACCCAGTACTTC. Translating it yields CASISGKETQYF.

The J gene is TRBJ1-2, the V gene TRBV11-1; D not certain. This CDR3 contains 17 residues. V shed 2 bases and J shed 3 bases, with 19 bases lying between them. Looked up from germline, CDR1 is SGHAT and CDR2 is FQDESV (reference sequence). The DNA of the CDR3 is TGTGCCAGCAGCTTATGGTTCCCCTCTAGGGCAGACTATGGCTACACCTTC. Translated, it gives CASSLWFPSRADYGYTF.

This rearrangement joins TRBV4-1 to TRBJ2-7; 11 nucleotides match TRBD2. This CDR3 comprises 15 residues. The junction had 2 bases not matched to a gene; V was cut back by 1 base and J by 3 bases. The germline gives CDR1 MGHRA, CDR2 YSYEKL. The CDR3 protein is CASSQGLAGNYEQYF. CDR3 DNA: TGCGCCAGCAGCCAAGGACTAGCGGGGAACTACGAGCAGTACTTC.